A single sample is the source of the 4 T cell receptor beta chains below, sequenced in a study of cytomegalovirus exposure and HLA in healthy donors. The PCR contained 60 Vbeta and 13 Jbeta primers. Profiled with immunoSEQ multiplex PCR; TCRdb holds only in-frame clones, not every one. The clone table shows 95,000 to 150,000 clones, with the ten largest holding around 2.2%. Sequencing used PBMCs. The receptor source for this set is a man in his forties or fifties in good health and CMV-seronegative.

The CDR3 sequence is CASSPRDKSNAPHEQYF. CDR3 coding DNA: TGTGCCAGCTCACCCCGGGACAAGTCTAACGCACCCCACGAGCAGTACTTC. The V and J genes are TRBV18 and TRBJ2-7, with D maybe TRBD1 (6 bases). Trimming shortened V by 3 bases and J by 5 bases, and 23 bases separated the two germline ends. Germline assignment: CDR1 KGHSH and CDR2 LQKENI. The CDR3 covers 17 residues.

The chain employs TRBV4-3 and TRBJ2-1; possible D gene TRBD2, 5 bases. CDR1 is LGHNA and CDR2 is YSLEER in the germline V gene. V lost 1 base, J lost 10 bases, and 14 bases lay in between. The CDR3 runs 14 residues. The DNA of the CDR3 is TGCGCCAGCAGCCAAGCCCGGGCTAGCCTGGAGCAGTTCTTC. Residues: CASSQARASLEQFF.

Comments on this clone: The junction differs from germline at one of its ends, possibly a read error. V and J are TRBV10-2 and TRBJ2-5; 9 bases map to TRBD2. The J call may be faulty, since TRBJ2-7 better matches the DNA end. Germline V gene sequence: CDR1 WSHSY, CDR2 SAAADI. This CDR3 spans 13 amino acids. CDR3 region: CASNEGLAYEQYF. The CDR3 DNA is TGCGCCAGCAATGAGGGACTAGCTTACGAGCAGTACTTC.

This chain links TRBV10-3 with TRBJ2-1; D uncertain. The CDR3 has 13 amino acids. Trimming took 3 bases from V and 9 from J, leaving 12 bases between them. The germline V gene has CDR1 ENHRY and CDR2 SYGVKD. In DNA, the CDR3 is TGTGCCATCAGTGATCCCCAGGCTATTGAGCAGTTCTTC. It translates to CAISDPQAIEQFF.